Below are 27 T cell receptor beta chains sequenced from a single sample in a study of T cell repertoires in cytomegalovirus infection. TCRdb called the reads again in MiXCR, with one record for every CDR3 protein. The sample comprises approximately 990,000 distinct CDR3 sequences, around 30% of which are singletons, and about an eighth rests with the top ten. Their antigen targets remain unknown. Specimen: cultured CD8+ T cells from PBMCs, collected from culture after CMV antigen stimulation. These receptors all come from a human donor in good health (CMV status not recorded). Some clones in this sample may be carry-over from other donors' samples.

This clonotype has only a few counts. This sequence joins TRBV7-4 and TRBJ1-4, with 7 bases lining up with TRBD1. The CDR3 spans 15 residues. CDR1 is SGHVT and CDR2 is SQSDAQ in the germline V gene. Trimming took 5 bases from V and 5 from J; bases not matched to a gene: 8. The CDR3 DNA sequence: TGTGCCAGCAGCCATCCGGGACAGCCCAATGAAAAACTGTTTTTT. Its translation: CASSHPGQPNEKLFF.

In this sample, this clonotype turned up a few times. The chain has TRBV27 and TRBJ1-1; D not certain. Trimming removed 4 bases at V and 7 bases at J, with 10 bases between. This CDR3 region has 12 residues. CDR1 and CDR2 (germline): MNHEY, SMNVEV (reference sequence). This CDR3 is CASSSAVVEAFF. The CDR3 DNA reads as TGTGCCAGCAGTTCGGCGGTAGTTGAAGCTTTCTTT.

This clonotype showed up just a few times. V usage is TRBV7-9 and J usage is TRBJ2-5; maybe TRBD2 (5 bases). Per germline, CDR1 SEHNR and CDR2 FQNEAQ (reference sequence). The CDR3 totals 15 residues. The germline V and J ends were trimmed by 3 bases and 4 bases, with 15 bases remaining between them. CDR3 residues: CASSFGKGSPETQYF. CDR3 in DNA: TGTGCCAGCAGCTTCGGGAAGGGATCCCCAGAGACCCAGTACTTC.

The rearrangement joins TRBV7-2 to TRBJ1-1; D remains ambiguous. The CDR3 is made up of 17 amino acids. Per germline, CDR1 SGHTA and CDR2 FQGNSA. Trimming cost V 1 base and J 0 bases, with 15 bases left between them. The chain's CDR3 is CASSLGAQAEMNTEAFF. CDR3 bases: TGTGCCAGCAGCTTAGGAGCGCAGGCAGAGATGAACACTGAAGCTTTCTTT.

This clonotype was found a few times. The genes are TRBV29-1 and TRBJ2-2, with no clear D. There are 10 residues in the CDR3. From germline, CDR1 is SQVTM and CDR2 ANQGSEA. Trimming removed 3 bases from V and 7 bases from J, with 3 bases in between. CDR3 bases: TGCAGCGTTGATGTCGGGGAGCTGTTTTTT. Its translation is CSVDVGELFF.

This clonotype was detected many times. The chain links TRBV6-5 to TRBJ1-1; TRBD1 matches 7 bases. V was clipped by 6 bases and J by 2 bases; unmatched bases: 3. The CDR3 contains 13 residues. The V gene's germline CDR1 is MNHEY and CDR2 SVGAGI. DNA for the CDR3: TGTGCCAGCAGGCGGGACAGAAACACTGAAGCTTTCTTT. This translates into CASRRDRNTEAFF.

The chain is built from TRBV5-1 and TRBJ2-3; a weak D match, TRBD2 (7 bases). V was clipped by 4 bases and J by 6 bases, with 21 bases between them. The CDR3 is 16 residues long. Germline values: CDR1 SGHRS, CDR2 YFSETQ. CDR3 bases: TGCGCCAGCAGCCCAGCCCTGGGGGGGCTATCCGATACGCAGTATTTT. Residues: CASSPALGGLSDTQYF.

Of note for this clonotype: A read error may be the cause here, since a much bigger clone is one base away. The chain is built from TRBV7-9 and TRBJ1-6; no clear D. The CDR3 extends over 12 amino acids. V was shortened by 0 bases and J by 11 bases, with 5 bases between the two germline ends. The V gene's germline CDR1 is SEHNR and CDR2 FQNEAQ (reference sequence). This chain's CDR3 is CASSLAGAPLHF. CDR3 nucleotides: TGTGCCAGCAGCTTAGCCGGGGCACCCCTCCACTTT.

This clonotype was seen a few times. The CDR3, as DNA: TGCGCCAGCAGCTCGTGGAGTAGCGGGGGGGCGAATGAGCAGTTCTTC. Its protein product is CASSSWSSGGANEQFF. The rearrangement joins TRBV5-1 to TRBJ2-1; 11 bases line up with TRBD2. The trim removed 3 bases at V and 7 bases at J, leaving 9 bases unmatched. CDR3 length equals 16 residues. The germline CDR1 and CDR2 sequences are SGHRS and YFSETQ. The full variable domain, with the rest looked up from reference TRBV5-1 and TRBJ2-1, is KAGVTQTPRYLIKTRGQQVTLSCSPISGHRSVSWYQQTPGQGLQFLFEYFSETQRNKGNFPGRFSGRQFSNSRSEMNVSTLELGDSALYLCASSSWSSGGANEQFFGPGTRLTVL.

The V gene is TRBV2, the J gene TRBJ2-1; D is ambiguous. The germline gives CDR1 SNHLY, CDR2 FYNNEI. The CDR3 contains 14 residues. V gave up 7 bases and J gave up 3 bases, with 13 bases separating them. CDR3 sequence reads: CASTVQDRYNEQFF. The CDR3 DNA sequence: TGTGCCAGCACCGTTCAGGACCGCTACAATGAGCAGTTCTTC.

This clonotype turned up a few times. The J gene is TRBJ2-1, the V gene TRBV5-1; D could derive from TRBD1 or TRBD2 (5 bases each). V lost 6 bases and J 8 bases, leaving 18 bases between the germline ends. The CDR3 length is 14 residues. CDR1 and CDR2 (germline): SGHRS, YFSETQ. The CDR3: CASTEGWIMDEQFF. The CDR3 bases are TGCGCCAGCACCGAGGGGTGGATCATGGATGAGCAGTTCTTC.

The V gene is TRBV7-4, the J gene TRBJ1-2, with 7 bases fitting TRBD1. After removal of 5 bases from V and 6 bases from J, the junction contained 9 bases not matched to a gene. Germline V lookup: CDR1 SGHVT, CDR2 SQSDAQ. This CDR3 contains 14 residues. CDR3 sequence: CASSQTGQNHGYTF. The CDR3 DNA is TGTGCCAGCAGCCAAACGGGACAGAACCATGGCTACACCTTC.

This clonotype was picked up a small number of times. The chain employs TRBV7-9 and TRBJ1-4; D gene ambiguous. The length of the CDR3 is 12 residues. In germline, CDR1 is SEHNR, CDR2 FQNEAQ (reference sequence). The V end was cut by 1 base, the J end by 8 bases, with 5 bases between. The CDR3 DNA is TGTGCCAGCAGCTTAGGAACCGAAAAACTGTTTTTT. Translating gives CASSLGTEKLFF.

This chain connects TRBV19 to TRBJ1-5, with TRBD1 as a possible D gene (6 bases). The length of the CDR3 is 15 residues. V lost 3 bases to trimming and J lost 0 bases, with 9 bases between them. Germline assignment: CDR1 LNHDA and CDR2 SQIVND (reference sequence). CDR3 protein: CASSMGHLSNQPQHF. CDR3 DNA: TGTGCCAGTAGTATGGGACACCTTAGCAATCAGCCCCAGCATTTT.

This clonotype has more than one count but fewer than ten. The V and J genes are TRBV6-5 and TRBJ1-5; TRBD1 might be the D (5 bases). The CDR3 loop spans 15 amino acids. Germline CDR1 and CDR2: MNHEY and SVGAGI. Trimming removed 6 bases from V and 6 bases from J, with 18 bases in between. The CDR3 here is CASSNLGGSTQPQHF. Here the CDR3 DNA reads TGTGCCAGCAGCAACCTTGGGGGGAGTACTCAGCCCCAGCATTTT.

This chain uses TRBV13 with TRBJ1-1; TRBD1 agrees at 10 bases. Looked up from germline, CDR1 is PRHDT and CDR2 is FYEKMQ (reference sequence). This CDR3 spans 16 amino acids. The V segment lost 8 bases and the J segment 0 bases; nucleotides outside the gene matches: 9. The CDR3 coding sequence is TGTGCCAGCCTGAAGCCGGGACAGGGGCTGAACACTGAAGCTTTCTTT. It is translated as CASLKPGQGLNTEAFF.

The CDR3 here is CASSVTDGGTNEKLFF. CDR3 bases: TGTGCCAGCAGCGTTACAGATGGGGGAACTAATGAAAAACTGTTTTTT. The gene calls are TRBV9 and TRBJ1-4; D may be TRBD1 (5 bases). The CDR3 is made up of 16 amino acids. V lost 2 bases and J lost 1, with 12 bases in between. CDR1 is SGDLS and CDR2 is YYNGEE in the germline V gene.

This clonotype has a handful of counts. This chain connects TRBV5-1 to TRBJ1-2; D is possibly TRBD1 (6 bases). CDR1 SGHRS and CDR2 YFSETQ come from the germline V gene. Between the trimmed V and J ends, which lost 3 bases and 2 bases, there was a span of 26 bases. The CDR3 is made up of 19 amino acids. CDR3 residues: CASSSWFGTPAVGNYGYTF. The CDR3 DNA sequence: TGCGCCAGCAGCTCATGGTTCGGGACACCGGCAGTCGGAAACTATGGCTACACCTTC.

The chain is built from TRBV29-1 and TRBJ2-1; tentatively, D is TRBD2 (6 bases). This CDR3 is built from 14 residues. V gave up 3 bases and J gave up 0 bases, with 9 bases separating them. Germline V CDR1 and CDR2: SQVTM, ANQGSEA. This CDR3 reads CSVDRGSSYNEQFF. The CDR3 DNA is TGCAGCGTTGACCGGGGGAGCTCCTACAATGAGCAGTTCTTC.

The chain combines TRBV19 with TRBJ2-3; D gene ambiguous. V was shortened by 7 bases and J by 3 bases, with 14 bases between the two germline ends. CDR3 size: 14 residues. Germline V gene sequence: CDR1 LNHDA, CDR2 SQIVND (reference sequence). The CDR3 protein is CASTALKGTDTQYF. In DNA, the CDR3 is TGTGCCAGTACCGCTTTAAAAGGGACAGATACGCAGTATTTT.

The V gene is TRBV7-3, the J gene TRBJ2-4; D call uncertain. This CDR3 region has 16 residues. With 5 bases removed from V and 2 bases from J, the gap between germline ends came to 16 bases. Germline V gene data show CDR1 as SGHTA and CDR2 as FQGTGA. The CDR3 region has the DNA TGTGCCAGCAGCCCCGCACGGGCCACAACCAAAAACATTCAGTACTTC. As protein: CASSPARATTKNIQYF. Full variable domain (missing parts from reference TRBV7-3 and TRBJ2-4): GAGVSQTPSNKVTEKGKYVELRCDPISGHTALYWYRQSLGQGPEFLIYFQGTGAADDSGLPNDRFFAVRPEGSVSTLKIQRTERGDSAVYLCASSPARATTKNIQYFGAGTRLSVL.

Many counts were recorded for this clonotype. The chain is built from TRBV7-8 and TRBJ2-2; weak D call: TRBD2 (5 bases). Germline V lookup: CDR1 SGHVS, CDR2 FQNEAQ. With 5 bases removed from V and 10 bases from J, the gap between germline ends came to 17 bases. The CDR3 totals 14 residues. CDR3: CASSLRAGREELFF. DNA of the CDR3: TGTGCCAGCAGCCTCCGGGCTGGACGGGAGGAGCTGTTTTTT. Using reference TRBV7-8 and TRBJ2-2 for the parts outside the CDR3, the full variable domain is GAGVSQSPRYKVAKRGQDVALRCDPISGHVSLFWYQQALGQGPEFLTYFQNEAQLDKSGLPSDRFFAERPEGSVSTLKIQRTQQEDSAVYLCASSLRAGREELFFGEGSRLTVL.

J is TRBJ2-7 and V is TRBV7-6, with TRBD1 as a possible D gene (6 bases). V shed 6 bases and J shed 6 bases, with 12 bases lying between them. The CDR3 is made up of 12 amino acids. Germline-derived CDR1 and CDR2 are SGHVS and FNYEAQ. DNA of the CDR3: TGTGCCAGCAGAGAACAGGGCGGCGAGCAGTACGTC. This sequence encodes CASREQGGEQYV.

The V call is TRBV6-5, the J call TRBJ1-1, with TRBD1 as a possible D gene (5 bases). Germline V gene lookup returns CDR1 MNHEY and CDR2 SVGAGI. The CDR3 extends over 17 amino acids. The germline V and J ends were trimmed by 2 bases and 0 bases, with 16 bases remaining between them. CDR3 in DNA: TGTGCCAGCAGTTACCTAGGGGAACTTAATTTGAACACTGAAGCTTTCTTT. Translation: CASSYLGELNLNTEAFF.

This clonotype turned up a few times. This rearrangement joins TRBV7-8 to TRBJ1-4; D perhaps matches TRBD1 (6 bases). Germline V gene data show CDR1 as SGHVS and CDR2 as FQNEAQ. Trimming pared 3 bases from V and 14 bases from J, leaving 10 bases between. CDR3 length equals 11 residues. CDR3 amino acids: CASSLGTLLFF. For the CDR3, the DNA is TGTGCCAGCAGCTTGGGGACATTGCTGTTTTTT.

For the CDR3, the DNA is TGTGCCGCCCACCTGAGCGGTGAAGCTTTCTTT. Translation: CAAHLSGEAFF. The rearrangement uses TRBV19 and TRBJ1-1; D gene unclear. CDR1 and CDR2 from the germline V gene are LNHDA and SQIVND (reference sequence). This CDR3 region has 11 residues. Trimming took 11 bases from V and 7 from J, leaving 14 bases between them.

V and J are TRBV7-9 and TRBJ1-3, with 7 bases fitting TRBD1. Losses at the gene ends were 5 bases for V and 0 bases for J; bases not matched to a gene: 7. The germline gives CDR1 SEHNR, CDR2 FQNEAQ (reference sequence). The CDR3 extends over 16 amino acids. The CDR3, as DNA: TGTGCCAGCAGCCTCCGACAGGGTTACTCTGGAAACACCATATATTTT. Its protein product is CASSLRQGYSGNTIYF.